Below are 29 T cell receptor beta chains sequenced from a single sample in a study of vaccination effects on CD4 cells after COVID-19 (dated by TCRdb to about 2022). The ViraFEST assay stimulated PBMC with viral peptide pools and then used TCR sequencing to identify antigen-specific CD4+ T cell clonotypes by expansion. After 10 days of culture, CD4+ T cells were isolated with the EasySep CD4+ T cell isolation kit. PCR-confirmed SARS-CoV-2 infection had occurred in convalescent patients between March and December 2020, before the Alpha, Beta and Delta variants emerged in the United States. Preparation of the library involved the immunoSEQ multiplex PCR assay. TCRdb limited this immuneACCESS table to in-frame rearrangements with V and J called. A share of clones is missing; checked studies link under half to unresolved V genes, and the rest is unexplained. The sample includes about 27,000 clones, with 75% to 80% observed a single time. Of the sample, around 21% is held by the ten largest clones.

These TCRs' antigens remain unknown. The specimen was CD4+ T cells from PBMCs cultured with HCoV-NL63 spike peptides, collected before COVID-19 vaccination. Reading the label with the study, this specimen's cell subset or site is: HCoV-NL63 spike overlapping peptide pool stimulation. These TCRs come from a human donor who had a prior SARS-CoV-2 infection.

The V and J genes are TRBV7-9 and TRBJ2-3; TRBD2 aligns across 7 bases. Germline lookup yields CDR1 SEHNR and CDR2 FQNEAQ (reference sequence). Unmatched junction bases numbered 2, after V lost 1 base and J lost 1 base. The CDR3 covers 15 residues. The CDR3 DNA sequence: TGTGCCAGCAGCTTAGAGCTAGCGGGCACAGATACGCAGTATTTT. Translating gives CASSLELAGTDTQYF.

The chain has TRBV9 and TRBJ1-2; no definite D call. The CDR3 has 11 residues. CDR1 is SGDLS and CDR2 is YYNGEE in the germline V gene. V shed 6 bases and J shed 2 bases, with 5 bases lying between them. CDR3 nucleotide sequence: TGTGCCAGCAATGACAACTATGGCTACACCTTC. Protein: CASNDNYGYTF.

This clone was detected only once. The chain uses TRBV5-4 and TRBJ1-2; TRBD1 might be the D (5 bases). Deletions cut 4 bases from V and 1 base from J, with 14 bases between. This CDR3 spans 15 amino acids. Germline values: CDR1 SGHNT, CDR2 YYREEE (reference sequence). In DNA, the CDR3 is TGTGCCAGCAGCCTGGGGACCTCTGTTAACTATGGCTACACCTTC. Translating gives CASSLGTSVNYGYTF.

This clone has more than one count but fewer than ten. The genes are TRBV3-1 (or the pseudogene TRBV3-2) and TRBJ1-5; 8 bases line up with TRBD1. Per the germline V gene, CDR1 is LGHDT and CDR2 is YNNKEL (reference sequence). Trimming took 1 base from V and 1 from J; bases not matched to a gene: 3. The CDR3 length is 16 residues. CDR3 nucleotide sequence: TGTGCCAGCAGCCAAGGGACAGGGCGAAGCAATCAGCCCCAGCATTTT. It encodes CASSQGTGRSNQPQHF.

CDR3 DNA: TGTGCCTGGAACTCCGGGGTGAGCAATCAGCCCCAGCATTTT. It codes for CAWNSGVSNQPQHF. The V call is TRBV30, the J call TRBJ1-5; D gene ambiguous. Germline CDR1 reads GTSNPN; CDR2 reads SVGIG (reference sequence). The V end lost 4 bases, the J end lost 1 base, and 11 bases lay between the germline ends. The length of the CDR3 is 14 residues.

This chain uses TRBV5-4 with TRBJ2-6, with D maybe TRBD2 (6 bases). The ends were cut back, 3 bases at V and 2 bases at J, with 12 bases in the middle. The CDR3 spans 16 residues. Germline assignment: CDR1 SGHNT and CDR2 YYREEE (reference sequence). In DNA, the CDR3 is TGTGCCAGCAGCTATCCTTCGGGGGCTGGGGCCAACGTCCTGACTTTC. This translates into CASSYPSGAGANVLTF.

The chain recombines TRBV4-1 with TRBJ2-7; D perhaps matches TRBD1 (6 bases). This CDR3 has 14 residues. Germline V lookup: CDR1 MGHRA, CDR2 YSYEKL. V shed 2 bases and J shed 2 bases, with 10 bases lying between them. Written as DNA, the CDR3 is TGCGCCAGCAGCCAACCAGGGGCGACCTACGAGCAGTACTTC. Encoded protein: CASSQPGATYEQYF.

The chain combines TRBV12-3 or TRBV12-4 with TRBJ2-7; D remains unclear. The CDR3 loop spans 13 amino acids. The germline V and J ends were trimmed by 0 bases and 6 bases, with 9 bases remaining between them. The CDR3 DNA follows: TGTGCCAGCAGTTTAGCAGAACAGCTCGAGCAGTACTTC. Protein sequence: CASSLAEQLEQYF.

The V gene is TRBV5-5, the J gene TRBJ2-3, with D possibly matching TRBD1 (6 bases). The germline gives CDR1 SGHKS, CDR2 YYEKEE (reference sequence). V was trimmed by 4 bases and J by 1 base, leaving 13 bases between them. This CDR3 has 15 residues. In DNA form, the CDR3 reads TGTGCCAGCAGCCCCCGGGACACCCGCACAGATACGCAGTATTTT. This encodes CASSPRDTRTDTQYF.

This clone occurred a few times. This chain joins TRBV4-2 and TRBJ2-6; TRBD2 might be the D (5 bases). CDR1 is LGHNA, CDR2 YNFKEQ, per germline. V was cut by 2 bases and J by 2 bases, with 25 bases left in between. There are 21 residues in the CDR3. The CDR3 nucleotides are TGTGCCAGCAGCCAACCCTTGGGAGCCCGCGAAGGCCTCGCTGGGGCCAACGTCCTGACTTTC. Residues: CASSQPLGAREGLAGANVLTF.

The V call is TRBV6-2 or TRBV6-3, the J call TRBJ1-1, with 9 bases fitting TRBD1. Germline CDR1 MNHEY, CDR2 SVGEGT. The CDR3 extends over 13 amino acids. V lost 2 bases, J lost 10 bases, and 5 bases stayed unmatched. CDR3 coding DNA: TGTGCCAGCAGTTACCCCGGGACAGGGCGAGCTTTCTTT. It encodes CASSYPGTGRAFF.

The chain is built from TRBV7-8 and TRBJ2-7; 7 bases map to TRBD2. The CDR3 contains 17 residues. The junction had 9 bases not matched to a gene; V was cut back by 0 bases and J by 1 base. Looked up from germline, CDR1 is SGHVS and CDR2 is FQNEAQ. The CDR3 bases are TGTGCCAGCAGCTTAGCCCCCGCGGGGGATCCGTCCTACGAGCAGTACTTC. It encodes CASSLAPAGDPSYEQYF. Using reference TRBV7-8 and TRBJ2-7 for the parts outside the CDR3, the full variable domain is GAGVSQSPRYKVAKRGQDVALRCDPISGHVSLFWYQQALGQGPEFLTYFQNEAQLDKSGLPSDRFFAERPEGSVSTLKIQRTQQEDSAVYLCASSLAPAGDPSYEQYFGPGTRLTVT.

V is TRBV4-3 and J is TRBJ1-6; 7 positions match TRBD1. CDR1 is LGHNA, CDR2 YSLEER, per germline. This CDR3 contains 15 residues. J gave up 7 bases and V 2 bases, and 5 bases lay outside the gene matches. As DNA, the CDR3 is TGCGCCAGCAGCCAACAACAGGGGCGCAATTCACCCCTCCACTTT. This translates into CASSQQQGRNSPLHF.

J is TRBJ1-3 and V is TRBV25-1; D is uncertain. This CDR3 is 15 amino acids long. CDR1 and CDR2 (germline): MGHDK, SYGVNS. Trimming stripped 1 base from V and 0 bases from J, with 7 bases between. The CDR3 DNA is TGTGCCAGCAGTGAATGGGGATTCTCTGGAAACACCATATATTTT. Translation gives CASSEWGFSGNTIYF.

The chain has TRBV6-5 and TRBJ2-5, with D tentatively TRBD2 (5 bases). Germline values: CDR1 MNHEY, CDR2 SVGAGI. Trimming cost V 5 bases and J 7 bases, with 20 bases left between them. The CDR3 runs to 15 residues. The CDR3 DNA reads TGTGCCAGCAGTCGCTCCGGTTGGACTGTCCGGACCCAGTACTTC. Protein product: CASSRSGWTVRTQYF.

The rearrangement uses TRBV9 and TRBJ2-1, with TRBD2 matching 9 bases. J was trimmed by 5 bases and V by 5 bases; bases with no gene match: 14. The germline gives CDR1 SGDLS, CDR2 YYNGEE. The CDR3 covers 17 residues. The CDR3 reads CASRAGWAGGLDNEQFF. In DNA form, the CDR3 reads TGTGCCAGCAGGGCCGGTTGGGCGGGAGGGTTAGACAATGAGCAGTTCTTC.

CDR3 DNA sequence: TGTGCCAGCAGCGTAAATACGTTGGGACTAGCCTCCTACAATGAGCAGTTCTTC. The encoded protein is CASSVNTLGLASYNEQFF. The chain recombines TRBV9 with TRBJ2-1; 9 bases agree with TRBD2. CDR3 size: 18 residues. Germline V lookup: CDR1 SGDLS, CDR2 YYNGEE. Germline trimming cut 1 base from V and 0 bases from J; bases unmatched to any gene: 8.

The rearrangement joins TRBV25-1 to TRBJ1-4; 7 positions agree with TRBD1. The CDR3 covers 15 residues. Germline-derived CDR1 and CDR2 are MGHDK and SYGVNS. The ends lost 3 bases at V and 4 bases at J; junction bases unmatched: 5. CDR3 sequence (DNA): TGTGCCAGCAGTGATGACAGGGCAGGTAATGAAAAACTGTTTTTT. This translates into CASSDDRAGNEKLFF.

This clone has more than one count but fewer than ten. The V and J genes are TRBV6-5 and TRBJ2-3, with D possibly TRBD1 on 6 matching bases. V shed 0 bases and J shed 10 bases, with 11 bases lying between them. The CDR3 extends over 13 amino acids. The germline V gene has CDR1 MNHEY and CDR2 SVGAGI. CDR3 nucleotide sequence: TGTGCCAGCAGTTACTCAGGACAGTCTTCGCAGTATTTT. Its protein product is CASSYSGQSSQYF.

V gene TRBV5-4 combines with J gene TRBJ1-2; TRBD1 agrees at 10 bases. CDR3 size: 14 residues. Germline CDR1 is SGHNT and CDR2 is YYREEE (reference sequence). V shed 4 bases and J 5 bases; nucleotides not matched to a gene: 5. CDR3 in DNA: TGTGCCAGCAGCGTGGGGGGACAGGGGTATGGCTACACCTTC. Residues: CASSVGGQGYGYTF.

This rearrangement joins TRBV9 to TRBJ2-2; D not certain. V lost 0 bases and J 5 bases, leaving 8 bases between the germline ends. CDR1 and CDR2 from the germline V gene are SGDLS and YYNGEE. The length of the CDR3 is 14 residues. This chain's CDR3 is CASSVGSYTGELFF. The CDR3 bases are TGTGCCAGCAGCGTAGGAAGTTATACCGGGGAGCTGTTTTTT.

This chain joins TRBV7-9 and TRBJ1-1; D might be TRBD1 (6 bases). Deletions cut 1 base from V and 9 bases from J, with 12 bases between. CDR1 SEHNR and CDR2 FQNEAQ come from the germline V gene (reference sequence). This CDR3 region has 13 residues. CDR3 DNA: TGTGCCAGCAGCTTAGGAGGGGGAGGACAAGCTTTCTTT. Translating gives CASSLGGGGQAFF.

The chain recombines TRBV6-5 with TRBJ1-4; D ambiguous. Looked up from germline, CDR1 is MNHEY and CDR2 is SVGAGI. Trimming stripped 7 bases from V and 5 bases from J, with 17 bases between. CDR3 length: 15 amino acids. The CDR3 nucleotides read TGTGCCAGCACGGCCTCGGTAGGGATAAATGAAAAACTGTTTTTT. Protein sequence: CASTASVGINEKLFF.

V and J are TRBV24-1 and TRBJ2-1; 8 bases are a match to TRBD2. Looked up from germline, CDR1 is KGHDR and CDR2 is SFDVKD. The CDR3 is 16 residues long. Trimming cost V 2 bases and J 8 bases; bases outside gene matches: 10. CDR3: CATSDSLGGRRDEQFF. CDR3 in DNA: TGTGCCACCAGTGATTCCTTGGGCGGGAGGAGAGATGAGCAGTTCTTC.

This sequence joins TRBV28 and TRBJ2-1; D is unclear. In germline, CDR1 is MDHEN, CDR2 SYDVKM. This CDR3 is built from 16 residues. Trimming took 8 bases from V and 4 from J, leaving 21 bases between them. The CDR3 protein is CASLYGRNPRYNEQFF. CDR3 nucleotide sequence: TGTGCCAGCCTCTACGGACGGAACCCTAGGTACAATGAGCAGTTCTTC.

The DNA of the CDR3 is TGTGCCAGTAGTGGACGGGACACAACCTACGAGCAGTACTTC. Protein sequence: CASSGRDTTYEQYF. V usage is TRBV19 and J usage is TRBJ2-7, with D perhaps TRBD1 (6 bases). Germline V gene data show CDR1 as LNHDA and CDR2 as SQIVND (reference sequence). The CDR3 consists of 14 residues. The germline V and J ends were trimmed by 5 bases and 2 bases, with 13 bases remaining between them.

This clone has just one count. The chain joins TRBV4-2 to TRBJ2-1; possibly TRBD2 for D (5 bases). V was shortened by 0 bases and J by 1 base, with 10 bases between the two germline ends. This CDR3 has 16 residues. In germline, CDR1 is LGHNA, CDR2 YNFKEQ. The CDR3 sequence is CASSQDLGLSYNEQFF. DNA of the CDR3: TGTGCCAGCAGCCAAGATCTAGGACTTTCCTACAATGAGCAGTTCTTC.

This clone was recorded a few times. CDR3 sequence: CASSGGQPYSNQPQHF. In DNA, the CDR3 is TGTGCCAGTAGTGGAGGACAGCCATATAGCAATCAGCCCCAGCATTTT. This chain links TRBV19 with TRBJ1-5; the D gene is possibly TRBD1 (6 bases). The CDR3 sequence is 16 residues long. Germline V CDR1 and CDR2: LNHDA, SQIVND (reference sequence). V was shortened by 5 bases and J by 0 bases, with 14 bases between the two germline ends.

This clone was detected only once. The chain joins TRBV9 to TRBJ2-3; D is perhaps TRBD1 (6 bases). Germline-derived CDR1 and CDR2 are SGDLS and YYNGEE. The CDR3 is 14 residues long. V lost 0 bases and J lost 4, with 9 bases in between. The CDR3 sequence: CASSVAQGSDTQYF. The CDR3 nucleotides are TGTGCCAGCAGCGTAGCACAGGGTTCAGATACGCAGTATTTT.